This TCR beta chain originates from a study of blood T cell repertoires in COVID-19. This table comes from immunoSEQ multiplex PCR, and its TCRdb copy is limited to in-frame clones, with some not included. This repertoire shows 140,000 or so clones, about 80% found once; its top ten account for over 9%. Germline CDR1 reads SGHTA; CDR2 reads FQGNSA. The V segment lost 1 base and the J segment 3 bases; nucleotides outside the gene matches: 3. CDR3 size: 14 residues. Each participant's cohort was designated according to participant-reported clinical history. Recovery among Cohort 3 donors was established by two negative PCRs, clearance, or symptom resolution.

The specimen sequenced was PBMCs or T cells enriched from blood (not recorded which). The receptor was derived from a man aged 45-60 years who had recovered from COVID-19. The gene calls are TRBV7-2 and TRBJ2-7; 7 nucleotides match TRBD1. DNA for the CDR3: TGTGCCAGCAGCTTAGGGGGACAGCTCTACGAGCAGTACTTC. Translation gives CASSLGGQLYEQYF.